This T cell receptor (beta chain) is drawn from a study of blood T cell repertoires in COVID-19. About the study: The samples span acute and convalescent COVID-19 from the United States, Italy and Spain.

Individuals aged about 18 to 100 years were recruited from fewer than 30 US areas. Cohort 3 recovery required two negative PCRs, clearance, or symptom resolution. With 1 base removed from V and 3 bases from J, the gap between germline ends came to 22 bases. This CDR3 contains 19 residues. Germline-derived CDR1 and CDR2 are SGHVS and FQNEAQ. The method was immunoSEQ multiplex PCR; TCRdb's version includes in-frame clones alone and lacks a portion of them. The data hold around 200,000 clones, with about nine tenths observed a single time. The J gene is TRBJ1-3, the V gene TRBV7-8; possible D gene TRBD1, 6 bases. The sample consisted of PBMCs or T cells enriched from blood (not recorded which). The receptor was derived from a woman younger than 45 who had recovered from COVID-19. CDR3 in DNA: TGTGCCAGCAGCTTAGACAGGGCTCTTGTTGCTAAAATTGGAAACACCATATATTTT. Amino acid sequence: CASSLDRALVAKIGNTIYF.